The entry that follows covers one T cell receptor beta chain sequence. Its specificity is unknown. The sample comes from a study of CD8+ T cells in alopecia areata. The germline gives CDR1 SGHRS, CDR2 YFSETQ. V lost 0 bases to trimming and J lost 1 base, with 5 bases between them. CDR3 length equals 13 residues. Once RNA had been extracted, it was reverse transcribed into cDNA to act as the sequencing template. Profiling relied on immunoSEQ multiplex PCR, and the TCRdb table lists in-frame clones only, not all of them. The sample lists more than 150,000 clones, approximately 49% occurring once. Indicated treatment: oral pan-JAK inhibitor, 5-10 mg twice daily. Patients with alopecia areata provided lesional scalp punch biopsies as well as peripheral blood. Whole-study findings and limits: With tofacitinib ongoing, many expanded lesional clones persisted in both scalp and blood.

The input for sequencing was CD8+ T cells sorted from blood, taken around week 54, from a patient treated with tofacitinib. The rearrangement joins TRBV5-1 to TRBJ2-7; no clear D. The receptor comes from a human donor with alopecia areata. In DNA, the CDR3 is TGCGCCAGCAGCTTGGGTAGTTCCTACGAGCAGTACTTC. Protein: CASSLGSSYEQYF.